This passage covers 30 T cell receptor beta chains from one sample sequenced in a study of T cells in Graves' hyperthyroidism and ophthalmopathy. The CDR3 regions of TCR beta were amplified from RNA transcripts. Initially, a first-round RT-PCR of the TCR CDR3 employed the HTBI primer set. One entry per CDR3 protein results from TCRdb running MiXCR on the multiplex PCR reads. The data show 220,000 or so distinct CDR3 sequences, 15% to 20% seen once. Sequenced sample: blood. The source is a woman under 30 with Graves' ophthalmopathy.

The sample holds many counts of this clonotype. The chain employs TRBV14 and TRBJ1-6; D possibly corresponds to TRBD1 (5 bases). The ends were cut back, 1 base at V and 0 bases at J, with 7 bases in the middle. The length of the CDR3 is 16 residues. Germline V CDR1 and CDR2: SGHDN, FVKESK. CDR3 sequence reads: CASSQGQSSYNSPLHF. The CDR3 DNA follows: TGTGCCAGCAGCCAAGGACAGAGCTCCTATAATTCACCCCTCCACTTT.

CDR3: CASSESTPGNTIYF. In DNA form, the CDR3 reads TGTGCCAGCAGCGAAAGCACACCCGGAAACACCATATATTTT. The chain recombines TRBV11-1 with TRBJ1-3; D unclear. Germline CDR1 reads SGHAT; CDR2 reads FQDESV (reference sequence). V lost 5 bases and J lost 4, with 12 bases in between. The CDR3 covers 14 residues.

This clonotype was observed many times. The chain carries TRBV6-2 or TRBV6-3 and TRBJ2-3; 8 nucleotides align to TRBD1. This CDR3 spans 16 amino acids. The ends lost 6 bases at V and 4 bases at J; junction bases unmatched: 12. Germline lookup yields CDR1 MNHEY and CDR2 SVGEGT. In DNA, the CDR3 is TGTGCCAGCAGAACTTGGACAGGGCGGCTCGCAGATACGCAGTATTTT. Encoded protein: CASRTWTGRLADTQYF.

This clonotype was seen a handful of times. A much larger clone is a single base away; this may be a read error. V gene TRBV12-3 or TRBV12-4 combines with J gene TRBJ2-1; TRBD2 matches at 11 bases. V was clipped by 11 bases and J by 2 bases; unmatched bases: 14. The length of the CDR3 is 17 residues. The CDR3 DNA sequence: TGTGCCGGCACAAAGGGACTAGCGGACCGACCCTACAATGAGCAGTTCTTC. Protein product: CAGTKGLADRPYNEQFF.

This clonotype was seen repeatedly, ten times or more. The V call is TRBV6-1, the J call TRBJ2-3; D ambiguous. V lost 5 bases, J lost 5 bases, and 17 bases lay in between. Germline CDR1 is MNHNS and CDR2 is SASEGT. This CDR3 comprises 15 residues. CDR3 sequence: CASSSTRVPRDTQYF. The CDR3 bases are TGTGCCAGCAGTTCCACCCGGGTCCCCCGAGATACGCAGTATTTT.

This chain's CDR3 is CSASPRRDFQETQYF. The CDR3 DNA reads TGCAGTGCTAGTCCGAGACGCGACTTCCAAGAGACCCAGTACTTC. This sequence joins TRBV20-1 and TRBJ2-5; D uncertain. The CDR3 totals 15 residues. V was shortened by 3 bases and J by 1 base, with 15 bases between the two germline ends. The germline gives CDR1 DFQATT, CDR2 SNEGSKA (reference sequence).

This clonotype has a count of ten or more. V usage is TRBV6-5 and J usage is TRBJ1-2; TRBD1 is a possible D gene (5 bases). The CDR3 has 13 amino acids. CDR1 is MNHEY and CDR2 is SVGAGI in the germline V gene. Trimming removed 8 bases at V and 4 bases at J, with 14 bases between. In DNA form, the CDR3 reads TGTGCCAGCGGGGCAGGTCCTTCCTATGGCTACACCTTC. This translates into CASGAGPSYGYTF.

This clonotype occurred many times. V usage is TRBV7-2 and J usage is TRBJ2-2, with D hard to call. The germline gives CDR1 SGHTA, CDR2 FQGNSA. This CDR3 contains 13 residues. V was shortened by 5 bases and J by 3 bases, with 7 bases between the two germline ends. The CDR3 protein is CASSHTDTGELFF. CDR3 sequence (DNA): TGTGCCAGCAGCCACACGGACACCGGGGAGCTGTTTTTT.

This clonotype was counted ten times or more. This chain uses TRBV20-1 with TRBJ1-1, with TRBD1 matching 10 bases. Trimming at V came to 5 bases and at J to 1 base, leaving 4 bases not matched to a gene. Germline CDR1 and CDR2: DFQATT and SNEGSKA (reference sequence). CDR3 length: 14 residues. In DNA form, the CDR3 reads TGCAGTGCTCAAGACAGGGGGCAGAACACTGAAGCTTTCTTT. The encoded protein is CSAQDRGQNTEAFF.

This clonotype appeared many times. The rearrangement joins TRBV5-1 to TRBJ2-4, with D possibly called TRBD1 or TRBD2 (6 bases each). The CDR3 totals 15 residues. Germline-derived CDR1 and CDR2 are SGHRS and YFSETQ. V shed 0 bases and J shed 8 bases, with 15 bases lying between them. The CDR3 reads CASSLEGGLRDIQYF. In nucleotides, the CDR3 is TGCGCCAGCAGCTTGGAGGGGGGCCTGAGGGACATTCAGTACTTC.

This clonotype turned up a few times. V gene TRBV4-1 combines with J gene TRBJ2-7; D is undetermined. This CDR3 spans 14 amino acids. Germline assignment: CDR1 MGHRA and CDR2 YSYEKL. V was clipped by 1 base and J by 1 base, with 8 bases between them. This CDR3 reads CASSQALGSYEQYF. CDR3 coding DNA: TGCGCCAGCAGCCAAGCTCTAGGGTCCTACGAGCAGTACTTC.

This clonotype was counted many times. The chain carries TRBV20-1 and TRBJ1-2; D possibly corresponds to TRBD1 (6 bases). Per germline, CDR1 DFQATT and CDR2 SNEGSKA (reference sequence). The CDR3 spans 17 residues. V lost 0 bases, J lost 6 bases, and 23 bases lay in between. CDR3 in amino acids: CSARDSRTASVRDGYTF. The CDR3 bases are TGCAGTGCTAGAGATAGCAGGACAGCCTCCGTAAGGGATGGCTACACCTTC.

This clonotype has ten or more counts. This chain links TRBV6-1 with TRBJ1-1, with D possibly matching TRBD1 (5 bases). The CDR3 runs to 15 residues. The germline V gene has CDR1 MNHNS and CDR2 SASEGT. V was shortened by 6 bases and J by 2 bases, with 16 bases between the two germline ends. The CDR3 here is CASSSSAGVNTEAFF. The CDR3 region has the DNA TGTGCCAGCAGCTCATCTGCGGGGGTCAACACTGAAGCTTTCTTT.

This chain joins TRBV6-2 or TRBV6-3 and TRBJ2-3, with 10 nucleotides matching TRBD2. This CDR3 has 17 residues. Germline-derived CDR1 and CDR2 are MNHEY and SVGEGT. The V and J ends lost 0 bases and 7 bases, in that order; junction bases with no gene match: 10. CDR3 in amino acids: CASSYSASGSEGNTQYF. CDR3 bases: TGTGCCAGCAGTTACTCGGCTAGCGGGAGTGAAGGGAATACGCAGTATTTT.

V gene TRBV20-1 combines with J gene TRBJ1-1; no reliable D call. The V end lost 3 bases, the J end lost 3 bases, and 17 bases lay between the germline ends. The CDR3 totals 15 residues. Per germline, CDR1 DFQATT and CDR2 SNEGSKA (reference sequence). CDR3 DNA sequence: TGCAGTGCTAGTCCGGGCCCGCCGACCCACACTGAAGCTTTCTTT. Translation: CSASPGPPTHTEAFF.

This clonotype showed up many times. The V and J genes are TRBV3-1 and TRBJ1-2; TRBD1 agrees at 7 bases. The CDR3 consists of 14 residues. The J segment lost 6 bases and the V segment lost 1 base, leaving 5 bases of the junction unmatched. Germline V gene lookup returns CDR1 LGHDT and CDR2 YNNKEL (reference sequence). The DNA of the CDR3 is TGTGCCAGCAGCCAAGGAGACAGGGTAAATGGCTACACCTTC. This codes for CASSQGDRVNGYTF.

This clonotype was observed at least ten times. This chain joins TRBV4-1 and TRBJ1-1; the D gene is possibly TRBD1 (5 bases). This CDR3 is built from 14 residues. V dropped 4 bases and J dropped 6 bases, with 15 bases sitting between them. The germline V gene encodes CDR1 MGHRA and CDR2 YSYEKL. For the CDR3, the DNA is TGCGCCAGCAGCCCACCGGGACCGGGGCCTGAAGCTTTCTTT. Translation: CASSPPGPGPEAFF.

The rearrangement uses TRBV5-4 and TRBJ2-3; D may correspond to TRBD1 or TRBD2 (5 bases each). The CDR3 has 18 amino acids. From germline, CDR1 is SGHNT and CDR2 YYREEE (reference sequence). V was cut by 0 bases and J by 7 bases, with 24 bases left in between. The CDR3 DNA follows: TGTGCCAGCAGCTTGGATGGGGTCATGGGGGTCCCTACAAATACGCAGTATTTT. It codes for CASSLDGVMGVPTNTQYF.

This clonotype has only a few counts. With a much larger clone just one base away, this may be a read error. This rearrangement joins TRBV20-1 to TRBJ1-1; 8 nucleotides align to TRBD1. The CDR3 is 15 residues long. Germline V gives CDR1 DFQATT, CDR2 SNEGSKA (reference sequence). V shed 2 bases and J 6 bases; nucleotides not matched to a gene: 11. CDR3 in DNA: TGCAGTGCTAGACCCCCCGACAGGGGCGACGCTGAAGCTTTCTTT. Its protein is CSARPPDRGDAEAFF.

This clonotype has a count of ten or more. This chain connects TRBV3-1 to TRBJ2-7, with 9 bases identical to TRBD2. This CDR3 contains 17 residues. Unmatched junction bases numbered 13, after V lost 2 bases and J lost 5 bases. Germline V lookup: CDR1 LGHDT, CDR2 YNNKEL (reference sequence). CDR3 sequence reads: CASSQTPAGGQEDEQYF. Here the CDR3 DNA reads TGTGCCAGCAGCCAAACCCCCGCGGGGGGGCAGGAAGACGAGCAGTACTTC.

This clonotype was picked up many times. The CDR3 loop reads CASSTGGAGNTIYF. CDR3 nucleotide sequence: TGTGCCAGCAGTACAGGGGGCGCTGGAAACACCATATATTTT. V and J are TRBV28 and TRBJ1-3; 9 bases fit TRBD1. V lost 5 bases and J lost 2; bases outside the gene matches: 1. Germline-derived CDR1 and CDR2 are MDHEN and SYDVKM. This CDR3 contains 14 residues.

This clonotype was counted many times. V gene TRBV6-1 combines with J gene TRBJ2-7; D is possibly TRBD2 (6 bases). The V and J ends lost 6 bases and 7 bases respectively, with 19 bases between them. Germline V gene data show CDR1 as MNHNS and CDR2 as SASEGT. This CDR3 has 14 residues. The CDR3 nucleotides are TGTGCCAGCAGCGATCGAGGAGGGCGAGAAGAGCAGTACTTC. It yields the protein CASSDRGGREEQYF.

This clonotype was seen many times. The rearrangement uses TRBV6-1 and TRBJ1-2; D possibly corresponds to TRBD1 (5 bases). The CDR3 has 12 amino acids. Trimming pared 6 bases from V and 5 bases from J, leaving 10 bases between. Looked up from germline, CDR1 is MNHNS and CDR2 is SASEGT. This CDR3 reads CASRTAPYGYTF. The CDR3 DNA follows: TGTGCCAGCAGGACAGCGCCGTATGGCTACACCTTC.

This clonotype showed up many times. The rearrangement uses TRBV9 and TRBJ2-1; D unclear. Germline V gives CDR1 SGDLS, CDR2 YYNGEE. V was trimmed by 4 bases and J by 0 bases, leaving 14 bases between them. The CDR3 totals 16 residues. The CDR3 loop reads CASSLKGSRSYNEQFF. As DNA, the CDR3 is TGTGCCAGCAGCCTAAAGGGATCACGCTCCTACAATGAGCAGTTCTTC.

This clonotype has ten or more counts. The J gene is TRBJ2-2, the V gene TRBV6-1, with D tentatively TRBD2 (7 bases). Germline V gene lookup returns CDR1 MNHNS and CDR2 SASEGT. The CDR3 is 15 amino acids. Trimming shortened V by 4 bases and J by 5 bases, and 14 bases separated the two germline ends. CDR3 nucleotides: TGTGCCAGCAGTGGACTAGCAAGGGGGACCGGGGAGCTGTTTTTT. As protein: CASSGLARGTGELFF.

This clonotype was recorded many times. The rearrangement links TRBV3-1 to TRBJ2-1; the D gene is possibly TRBD2 (5 bases). V lost 5 bases, J lost 5 bases, and 7 bases lay in between. The CDR3 extends over 12 amino acids. The germline gives CDR1 LGHDT, CDR2 YNNKEL (reference sequence). In DNA, the CDR3 is TGTGCCAGCAGCTACGGGAACAATGAGCAGTTCTTC. It yields the protein CASSYGNNEQFF.

This clonotype was recorded many times. This may come from a read error, since a much larger clone is one base off. CDR3 nucleotides: TGTGCCAGCAATTTATATGGGGGGCCAGCGTGGAACACCGGGGAGCTGTTTTTT. Protein: CASNLYGGPAWNTGELFF. The chain joins TRBV28 to TRBJ2-2; D might be TRBD1 or TRBD2, each matching 6 bases. Germline lookup yields CDR1 MDHEN and CDR2 SYDVKM. This CDR3 comprises 18 residues.

The table lists this clonotype with many counts. J is TRBJ2-7 and V is TRBV5-1, with a tentative D call TRBD2 (6 bases). Germline lookup yields CDR1 SGHRS and CDR2 YFSETQ. There are 15 residues in the CDR3. The V end was cut by 2 bases, the J end by 2 bases, with 14 bases between. CDR3 amino acids: CASSFFRGATYEQYF. The CDR3 DNA reads as TGCGCCAGCAGCTTCTTTCGCGGGGCGACCTACGAGCAGTACTTC.

Ten or more counts support this clonotype. The rearrangement joins TRBV20-1 to TRBJ2-7, with 9 positions matching TRBD2. After removal of 2 bases from V and 3 bases from J, the junction contained 5 bases not matched to a gene. CDR3 length: 14 residues. CDR1 is DFQATT and CDR2 is SNEGSKA in the germline V gene (reference sequence). CDR3 protein: CSARSLAGNYEQYF. In DNA form, the CDR3 reads TGCAGTGCTAGAAGTCTAGCGGGAAACTACGAGCAGTACTTC.

The V call is TRBV5-1, the J call TRBJ2-7; 10 bases align to TRBD1. V was clipped by 0 bases and J by 6 bases; unmatched bases: 6. Germline V gene sequence: CDR1 SGHRS, CDR2 YFSETQ. The CDR3 has 15 residues. CDR3 DNA: TGCGCCAGCAGCTTGGCCGTGGACAGGGGGGCCGAGCAGTACTTC. Protein: CASSLAVDRGAEQYF. The variable domain in full, with the rest retrieved from reference TRBV5-1 and TRBJ2-7, is KAGVTQTPRYLIKTRGQQVTLSCSPISGHRSVSWYQQTPGQGLQFLFEYFSETQRNKGNFPGRFSGRQFSNSRSEMNVSTLELGDSALYLCASSLAVDRGAEQYFGPGTRLTVT.